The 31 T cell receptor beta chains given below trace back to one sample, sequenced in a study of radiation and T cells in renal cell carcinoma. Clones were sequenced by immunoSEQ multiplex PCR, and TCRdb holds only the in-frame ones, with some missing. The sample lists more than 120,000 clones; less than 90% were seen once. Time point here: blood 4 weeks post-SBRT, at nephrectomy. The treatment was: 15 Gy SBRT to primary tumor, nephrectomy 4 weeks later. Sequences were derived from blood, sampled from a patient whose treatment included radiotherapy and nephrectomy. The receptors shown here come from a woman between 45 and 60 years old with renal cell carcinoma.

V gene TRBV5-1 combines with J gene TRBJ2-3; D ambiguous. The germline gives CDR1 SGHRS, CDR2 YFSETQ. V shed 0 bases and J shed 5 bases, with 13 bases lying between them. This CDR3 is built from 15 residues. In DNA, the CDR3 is TGCGCCAGCAGCTTGGAGTCGGTAGCCCTAGATACGCAGTATTTT. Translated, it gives CASSLESVALDTQYF.

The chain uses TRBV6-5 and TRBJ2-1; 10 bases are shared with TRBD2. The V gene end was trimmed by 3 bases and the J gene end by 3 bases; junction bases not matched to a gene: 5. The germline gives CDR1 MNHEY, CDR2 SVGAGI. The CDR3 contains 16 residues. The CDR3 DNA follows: TGTGCCAGCAGTTATCAGCGGGGGGGAGTCTACAATGAGCAGTTCTTC. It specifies CASSYQRGGVYNEQFF.

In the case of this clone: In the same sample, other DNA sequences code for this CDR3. DNA of the CDR3: TGTGCCAGCAGTTACTCGGGGACAGGGGTCGGGGAGACCCAGTACTTC. Its protein product is CASSYSGTGVGETQYF. The chain employs TRBV6-5 and TRBJ2-5; 10 bases map to TRBD1. Germline values: CDR1 MNHEY, CDR2 SVGAGI. The CDR3 is 16 amino acids. V lost 0 bases to trimming and J lost 5 bases; unmatched junction nucleotides: 6.

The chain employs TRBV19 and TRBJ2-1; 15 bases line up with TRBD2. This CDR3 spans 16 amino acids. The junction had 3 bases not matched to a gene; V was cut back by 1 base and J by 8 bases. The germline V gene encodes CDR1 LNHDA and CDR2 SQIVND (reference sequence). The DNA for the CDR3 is TGTGCCAGTAGTATAGTTGGGACTAGCGGGAGGCATGAGCAGTTCTTC. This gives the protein CASSIVGTSGRHEQFF.

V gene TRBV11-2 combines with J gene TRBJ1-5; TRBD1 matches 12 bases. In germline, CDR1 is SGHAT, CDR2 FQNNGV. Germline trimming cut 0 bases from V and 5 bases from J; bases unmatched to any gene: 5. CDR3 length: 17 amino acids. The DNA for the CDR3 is TGTGCCAGCAGCTTAGAACCGGGACAGGGGGCAGATCAGCCCCAGCATTTT. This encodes CASSLEPGQGADQPQHF.

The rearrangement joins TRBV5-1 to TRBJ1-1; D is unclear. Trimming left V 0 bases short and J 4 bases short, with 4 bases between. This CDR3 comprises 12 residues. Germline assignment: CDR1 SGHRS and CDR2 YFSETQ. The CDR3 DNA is TGCGCCAGCAGCTTGGGTCGCACTGAAGCTTTCTTT. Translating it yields CASSLGRTEAFF.

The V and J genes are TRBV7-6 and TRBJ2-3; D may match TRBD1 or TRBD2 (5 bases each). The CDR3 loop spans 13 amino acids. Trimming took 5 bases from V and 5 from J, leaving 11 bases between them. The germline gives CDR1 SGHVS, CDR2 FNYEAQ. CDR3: CASSRDEIDTQYF. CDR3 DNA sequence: TGTGCCAGCAGCCGGGACGAGATAGATACGCAGTATTTT.

CDR3 amino acids: CASSDSAPGGEECGYTF. The CDR3, as DNA: TGTGCCAGCAGTGACTCAGCGCCAGGAGGGGAGGAGTGTGGCTACACCTTC. The chain couples TRBV6-4 to TRBJ1-2, with D possibly TRBD1 on 5 matching bases. This CDR3 comprises 17 residues. CDR1 MRHNA and CDR2 SNTAGT come from the germline V gene. Trimming left V 0 bases short and J 7 bases short, with 21 bases between.

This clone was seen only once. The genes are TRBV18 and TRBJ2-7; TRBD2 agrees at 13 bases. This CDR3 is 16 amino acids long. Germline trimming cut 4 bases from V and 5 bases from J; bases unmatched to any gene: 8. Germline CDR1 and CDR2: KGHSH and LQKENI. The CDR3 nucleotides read TGTGCCAGCTCACTCGCTCGGACTAGCGGGAGTAACGAGCAGTACTTC. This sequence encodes CASSLARTSGSNEQYF.

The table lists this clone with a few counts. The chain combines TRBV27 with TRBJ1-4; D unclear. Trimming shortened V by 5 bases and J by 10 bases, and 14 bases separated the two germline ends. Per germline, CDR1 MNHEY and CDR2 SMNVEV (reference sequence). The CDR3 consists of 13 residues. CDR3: CASSGWREGKLFF. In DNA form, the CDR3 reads TGTGCCAGCAGTGGGTGGAGGGAGGGAAAACTGTTTTTT.

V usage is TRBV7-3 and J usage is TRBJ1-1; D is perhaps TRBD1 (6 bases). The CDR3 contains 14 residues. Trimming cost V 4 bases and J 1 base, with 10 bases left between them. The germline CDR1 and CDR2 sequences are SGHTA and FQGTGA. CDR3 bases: TGTGCCAGCAGCTGGGGGCGCACGAACACTGAAGCTTTCTTT. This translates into CASSWGRTNTEAFF.

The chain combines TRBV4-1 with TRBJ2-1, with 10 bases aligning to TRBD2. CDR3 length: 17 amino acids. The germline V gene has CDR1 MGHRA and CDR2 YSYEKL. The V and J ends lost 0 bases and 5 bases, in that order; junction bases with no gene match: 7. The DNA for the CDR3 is TGCGCCAGCAGCCAAGATCCTGGGACTAGCGTCGACAATGAGCAGTTCTTC. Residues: CASSQDPGTSVDNEQFF.

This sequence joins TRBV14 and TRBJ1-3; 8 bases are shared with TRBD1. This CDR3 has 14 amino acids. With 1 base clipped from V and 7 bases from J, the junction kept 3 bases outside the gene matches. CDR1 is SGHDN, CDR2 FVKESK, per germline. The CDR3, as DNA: TGTGCCAGCAGCCAAGCAGGGGGCCTGAACACCATATATTTT. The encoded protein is CASSQAGGLNTIYF.

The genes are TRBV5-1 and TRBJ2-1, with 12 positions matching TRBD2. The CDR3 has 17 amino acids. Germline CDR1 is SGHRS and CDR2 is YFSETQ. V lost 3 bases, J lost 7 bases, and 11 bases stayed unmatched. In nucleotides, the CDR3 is TGCGCCAGCAGCTCGGGGGGCACTAGCGGGAGGAATAATGAGCAGTTCTTC. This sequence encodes CASSSGGTSGRNNEQFF.

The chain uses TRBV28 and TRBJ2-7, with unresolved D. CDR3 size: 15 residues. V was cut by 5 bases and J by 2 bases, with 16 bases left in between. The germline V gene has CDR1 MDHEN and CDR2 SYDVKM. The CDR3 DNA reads TGTGCCAGCAGTCACTCTCTTGGCCGAGCCTACGAGCAGTACTTC. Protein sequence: CASSHSLGRAYEQYF.

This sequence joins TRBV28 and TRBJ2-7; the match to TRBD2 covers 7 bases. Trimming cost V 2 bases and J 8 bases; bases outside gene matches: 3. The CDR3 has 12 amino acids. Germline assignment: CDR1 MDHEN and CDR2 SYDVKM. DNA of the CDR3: TGTGCCAGCAGTTTAAAAGCGGGGAAGCAGTACTTC. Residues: CASSLKAGKQYF.

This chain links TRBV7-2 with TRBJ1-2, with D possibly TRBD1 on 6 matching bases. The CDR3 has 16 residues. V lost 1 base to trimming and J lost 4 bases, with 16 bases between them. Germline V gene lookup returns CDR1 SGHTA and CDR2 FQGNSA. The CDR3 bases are TGTGCCAGCAGCTTAGTATCACAGGGAAGGGGCTATGGCTACACCTTC. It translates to CASSLVSQGRGYGYTF.

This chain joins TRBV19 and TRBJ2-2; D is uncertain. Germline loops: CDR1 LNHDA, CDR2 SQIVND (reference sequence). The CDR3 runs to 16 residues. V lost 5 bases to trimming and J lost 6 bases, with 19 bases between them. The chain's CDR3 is CASSSLGQESPGELFF. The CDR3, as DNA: TGTGCCAGTAGTTCCCTGGGCCAGGAGAGCCCCGGGGAGCTGTTTTTT.

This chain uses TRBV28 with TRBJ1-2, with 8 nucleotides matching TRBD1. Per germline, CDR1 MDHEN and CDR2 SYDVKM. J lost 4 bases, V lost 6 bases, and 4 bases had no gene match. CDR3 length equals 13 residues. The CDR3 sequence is CASRQGATYGYTF. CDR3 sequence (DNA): TGTGCCAGCAGGCAGGGGGCGACCTATGGCTACACCTTC.

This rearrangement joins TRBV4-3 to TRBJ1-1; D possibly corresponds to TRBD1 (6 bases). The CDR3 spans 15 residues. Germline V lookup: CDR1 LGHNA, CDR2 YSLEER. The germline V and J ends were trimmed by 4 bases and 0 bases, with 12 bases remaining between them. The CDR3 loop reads CASSPLRTVNTEAFF. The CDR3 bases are TGCGCCAGCAGCCCATTACGGACAGTGAACACTGAAGCTTTCTTT.

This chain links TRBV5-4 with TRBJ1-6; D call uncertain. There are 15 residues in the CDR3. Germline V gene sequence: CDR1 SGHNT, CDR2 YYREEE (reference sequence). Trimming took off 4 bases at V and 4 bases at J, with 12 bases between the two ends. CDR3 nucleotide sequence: TGTGCCAGCAGCCCGGCCGAGGGATATAATTCACCCCTCCACTTT. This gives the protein CASSPAEGYNSPLHF.

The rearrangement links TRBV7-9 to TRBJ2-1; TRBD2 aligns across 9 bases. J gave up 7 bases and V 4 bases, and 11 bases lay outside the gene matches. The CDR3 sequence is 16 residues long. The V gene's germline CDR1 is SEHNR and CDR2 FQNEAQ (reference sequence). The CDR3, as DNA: TGTGCCAGCAGCTCACCCAAGCGGGGGGTATCAAATGAGCAGTTCTTC. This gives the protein CASSSPKRGVSNEQFF. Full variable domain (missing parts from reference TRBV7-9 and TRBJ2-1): DTGVSQNPRHKITKRGQNVTFRCDPISEHNRLYWYRQTLGQGPEFLTYFQNEAQLEKSRLLSDRFSAERPKGSFSTLEIQRTEQGDSAMYLCASSSPKRGVSNEQFFGPGTRLTVL.

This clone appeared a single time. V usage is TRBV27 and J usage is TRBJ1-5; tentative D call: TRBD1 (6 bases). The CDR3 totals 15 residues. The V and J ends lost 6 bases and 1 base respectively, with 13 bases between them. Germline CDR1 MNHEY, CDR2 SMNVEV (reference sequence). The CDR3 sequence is CASRLSGQSNQPQHF. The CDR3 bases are TGTGCCAGCAGACTTTCCGGACAGAGCAATCAGCCCCAGCATTTT.

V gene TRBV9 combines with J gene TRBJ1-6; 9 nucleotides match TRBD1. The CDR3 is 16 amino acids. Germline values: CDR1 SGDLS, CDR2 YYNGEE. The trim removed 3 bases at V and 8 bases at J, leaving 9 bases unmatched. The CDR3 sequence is CASSAGVGTGYSPLHF. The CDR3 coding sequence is TGTGCCAGCAGCGCGGGGGTGGGGACAGGGTATTCACCCCTCCACTTT.

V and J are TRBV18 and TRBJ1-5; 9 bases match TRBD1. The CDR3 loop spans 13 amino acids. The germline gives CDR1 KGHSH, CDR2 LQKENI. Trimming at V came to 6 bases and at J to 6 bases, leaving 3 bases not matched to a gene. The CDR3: CASSRQGGQPQHF. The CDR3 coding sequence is TGTGCCAGCTCCCGACAGGGGGGTCAGCCCCAGCATTTT.

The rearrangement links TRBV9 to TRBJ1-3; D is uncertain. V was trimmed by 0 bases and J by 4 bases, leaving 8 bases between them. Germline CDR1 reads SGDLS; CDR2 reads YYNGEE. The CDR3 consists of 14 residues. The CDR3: CASSVDVKGNTIYF. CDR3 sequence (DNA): TGTGCCAGCAGCGTAGACGTAAAGGGAAACACCATATATTTT.

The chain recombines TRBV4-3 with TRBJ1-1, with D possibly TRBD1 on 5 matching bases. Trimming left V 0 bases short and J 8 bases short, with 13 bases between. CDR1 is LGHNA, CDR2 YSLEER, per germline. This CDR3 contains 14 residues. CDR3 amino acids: CASSQDWDRSEAFF. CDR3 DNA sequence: TGCGCCAGCAGCCAAGATTGGGACCGCTCAGAAGCTTTCTTT.

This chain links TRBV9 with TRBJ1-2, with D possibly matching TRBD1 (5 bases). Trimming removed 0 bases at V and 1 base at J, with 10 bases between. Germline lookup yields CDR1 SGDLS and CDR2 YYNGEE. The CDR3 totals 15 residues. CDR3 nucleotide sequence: TGTGCCAGCAGCGTAGAAGGCAGGGTTAACTATGGCTACACCTTC. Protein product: CASSVEGRVNYGYTF.

The CDR3 DNA reads TGTGCCAGCACCTCGACCCTGTCCGCCTATGGCTACACCTTC. Protein: CASTSTLSAYGYTF. J is TRBJ1-2 and V is TRBV6-5; D remains ambiguous. CDR3 length equals 14 residues. In germline, CDR1 is MNHEY, CDR2 SVGAGI. V dropped 7 bases and J dropped 4 bases, with 16 bases sitting between them.

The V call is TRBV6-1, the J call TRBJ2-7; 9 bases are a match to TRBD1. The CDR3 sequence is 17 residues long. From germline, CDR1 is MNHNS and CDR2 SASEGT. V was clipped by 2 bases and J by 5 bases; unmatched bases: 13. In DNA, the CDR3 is TGTGCCAGCAGTGAAACCCTTATGGGACAGGGATCCAACGAGCAGTACTTC. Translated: CASSETLMGQGSNEQYF.

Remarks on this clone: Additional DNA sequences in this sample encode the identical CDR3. As DNA, the CDR3 is TGTGCCAGCAGTCCCGGGGGCACCGGGGAGCTGTTTTTT. The encoded protein is CASSPGGTGELFF. The chain couples TRBV6-6 to TRBJ2-2, with a possible D match to TRBD2 (6 bases). V lost 5 bases, J lost 4 bases, and 8 bases lay in between. The CDR3 totals 13 residues. The germline V gene encodes CDR1 MNHNY and CDR2 SVGAGI (reference sequence).